A single sample is the source of the 14 T cell receptor beta chains below, sequenced in a study of blood T cell repertoires in COVID-19 (TCRdb year 2020). The library was generated by the immunoSEQ multiplex PCR assay. The clones in this table, taken by TCRdb from immuneACCESS, are in-frame only. Not every clone is retained; where verified, under half of the shortfall comes from an unresolved V gene, and the cause of the rest is unknown. The table for this sample lists some 200,000 clones; around 80% of them were counted only once. The ten largest clones capture approximately 13% of the sample. The sample consisted of peripheral blood. Receptors originate from a human donor in a cohort sampled during active COVID-19.

The V call is TRBV4-1, the J call TRBJ1-6; 10 positions match TRBD1. The CDR3 consists of 17 residues. The junction had 10 bases not matched to a gene; V was cut back by 5 bases and J by 6 bases. Germline assignment: CDR1 MGHRA and CDR2 YSYEKL. The chain's CDR3 is CASSSNPGQGLNSPLHF. DNA of the CDR3: TGCGCCAGCAGCTCAAACCCGGGACAGGGGCTTAATTCACCCCTCCACTTT.

The chain has TRBV6-4 and TRBJ2-3, with 9 bases matching TRBD1. V shed 5 bases, J shed 4 bases, and the junction held 1 base outside the gene matches. The CDR3 is 13 residues long. Germline CDR1 is MRHNA and CDR2 is SNTAGT. This CDR3 reads CASSRQGADTQYF. The CDR3 bases are TGTGCCAGCAGTAGACAGGGGGCAGATACGCAGTATTTT.

In regard to this clone: The sample has other DNA sequences that encode this CDR3 too. The chain recombines TRBV27 with TRBJ2-2; TRBD2 agrees at 10 bases. With V trimmed by 3 bases and J by 1 base, 2 bases remained unmatched. Germline values: CDR1 MNHEY, CDR2 SMNVEV (reference sequence). This CDR3 has 16 amino acids. The CDR3 region is CASSFRLAGNTGELFF. CDR3 coding DNA: TGTGCCAGCAGTTTCCGACTAGCGGGGAACACCGGGGAGCTGTTTTTT.

The chain recombines TRBV14 with TRBJ1-6, with TRBD1 matching 9 bases. In germline, CDR1 is SGHDN, CDR2 FVKESK. The CDR3 totals 13 residues. V lost 6 bases, J lost 10 bases, and 4 bases stayed unmatched. The CDR3 here is CASRGQGLSPLHF. In DNA, the CDR3 is TGTGCCAGCAGGGGACAGGGCCTATCACCCCTCCACTTT.

The rearrangement uses TRBV29-1 and TRBJ1-1, with 7 bases aligning to TRBD1. After removal of 8 bases from V and 3 bases from J, the junction contained 18 bases not matched to a gene. In germline, CDR1 is SQVTM, CDR2 ANQGSEA. The CDR3 runs to 16 residues. For the CDR3, the DNA is TGCAGCCCCTCGGTCAGGGGGAGATGGGGTCACACTGAAGCTTTCTTT. As protein: CSPSVRGRWGHTEAFF.

The chain links TRBV20-1 to TRBJ1-2; the D is unclear. Germline CDR1 reads DFQATT; CDR2 reads SNEGSKA (reference sequence). The CDR3 runs 13 residues. Trimming took off 3 bases at V and 4 bases at J, with 12 bases between the two ends. CDR3 residues: CSASGRVRYGYTF. The CDR3, as DNA: TGCAGTGCTAGTGGTCGAGTACGCTATGGCTACACCTTC.

The chain combines TRBV3-1 (or the pseudogene TRBV3-2) with TRBJ2-1; D gene ambiguous. This CDR3 is 11 amino acids long. V lost 2 bases and J 10 bases, leaving 6 bases between the germline ends. Germline-derived CDR1 and CDR2 are LGHDT and YNNKEL (reference sequence). CDR3 protein: CASSQLREQFF. The CDR3 DNA follows: TGTGCCAGCAGCCAATTGAGGGAGCAGTTCTTC.

The V gene is TRBV18, the J gene TRBJ2-7; 8 positions agree with TRBD1. Germline values: CDR1 KGHSH, CDR2 LQKENI. The CDR3 extends over 14 amino acids. Trimming took 1 base from V and 7 from J; bases not matched to a gene: 6. The CDR3 loop is CASSPQRTGWEQYF. The CDR3 DNA follows: TGTGCCAGCTCACCACAGAGGACAGGGTGGGAGCAGTACTTC.

This chain uses TRBV28 with TRBJ1-3; tentative D call: TRBD1 (5 bases). Trimming left V 5 bases short and J 4 bases short, with 15 bases between. The germline gives CDR1 MDHEN, CDR2 SYDVKM. The CDR3 consists of 15 residues. The CDR3 DNA follows: TGTGCCAGCAGTCTACGGACATATGCCGGAAACACCATATATTTT. Translating it yields CASSLRTYAGNTIYF. The complete variable domain, with remaining parts taken from reference TRBV28 and TRBJ1-3, reads DVKVTQSSRYLVKRTGEKVFLECVQDMDHENMFWYRQDPGLGLRLIYFSYDVKMKEKGDIPEGYSVSREKKERFSLILESASTNQTSMYLCASSLRTYAGNTIYFGEGSWLTVV.

The chain joins TRBV6-5 to TRBJ1-2; 7 bases line up with TRBD1. Germline CDR1 MNHEY, CDR2 SVGAGI. The length of the CDR3 is 16 residues. Trimming removed 0 bases from V and 4 bases from J; junction bases left unmatched: 8. CDR3 nucleotides: TGTGCCAGCAGTTACTCCCCCGGGACAGACCCCTATGGCTACACCTTC. Residues: CASSYSPGTDPYGYTF.

The CDR3 reads CASSIDAGIGANVLTF. In DNA, the CDR3 is TGTGCCAGTAGTATTGACGCAGGGATCGGGGCCAACGTCCTGACTTTC. The V call is TRBV19, the J call TRBJ2-6, with a possible D match to TRBD1 (5 bases). CDR1 LNHDA and CDR2 SQIVND come from the germline V gene (reference sequence). Trimming shortened V by 3 bases and J by 4 bases, and 13 bases separated the two germline ends. The CDR3 runs 16 residues.

The V and J genes are TRBV6-5 and TRBJ2-7; 10 nucleotides match TRBD2. CDR1 and CDR2 (germline): MNHEY, SVGAGI. V lost 2 bases, J lost 2 bases, and 3 bases stayed unmatched. This CDR3 is 15 amino acids long. CDR3 nucleotides: TGTGCCAGCAGTTACCAAGCGGGAGGGCCCTACGAGCAGTACTTC. As protein: CASSYQAGGPYEQYF.

The J gene is TRBJ1-1, the V gene TRBV24-1; perhaps TRBD1 as D (6 bases). CDR3 length: 10 residues. Between the trimmed V and J ends, which lost 12 bases and 8 bases, there was a span of 12 bases. Germline CDR1 reads KGHDR; CDR2 reads SFDVKD. CDR3 in DNA: TGTGCCCCCCGGGGGGCGGAAGCTTTCTTT. It encodes CAPRGAEAFF.

The CDR3 DNA reads TGTGCCATCAGTGACGGGACTAGCGGGAGGCCCCCGACGAAAGATACGCAGTATTTT. Encoded protein: CAISDGTSGRPPTKDTQYF. The chain recombines TRBV10-3 with TRBJ2-3, with 15 bases identical to TRBD2. This CDR3 region has 19 residues. CDR1 and CDR2 (germline): ENHRY, SYGVKD. The J segment lost 5 bases and the V segment lost 3 bases, leaving 12 bases of the junction unmatched.